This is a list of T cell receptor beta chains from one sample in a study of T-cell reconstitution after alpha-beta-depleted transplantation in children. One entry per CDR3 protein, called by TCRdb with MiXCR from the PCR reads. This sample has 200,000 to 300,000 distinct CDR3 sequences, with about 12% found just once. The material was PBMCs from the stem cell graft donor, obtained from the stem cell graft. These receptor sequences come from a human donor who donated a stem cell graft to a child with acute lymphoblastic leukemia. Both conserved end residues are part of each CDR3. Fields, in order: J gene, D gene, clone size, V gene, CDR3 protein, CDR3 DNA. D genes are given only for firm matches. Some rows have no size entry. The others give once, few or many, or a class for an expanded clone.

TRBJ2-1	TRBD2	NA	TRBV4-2	CASSQVGGGANEQFF	TGTGCCAGCAGCCAAGTAGGCGGGGGGGCGAATGAGCAGTTCTTC
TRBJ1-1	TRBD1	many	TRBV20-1	CSARKGFRGRTLAFF	TGCAGTGCTAGAAAGGGCTTCAGGGGGCGTACCTTGGCTTTCTTT
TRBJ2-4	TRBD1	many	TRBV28	CASSRLVLDRGVKIQYF	TGTGCCAGCAGCCGCCTTGTTTTAGACAGGGGAGTAAAGATTCAGTACTTC
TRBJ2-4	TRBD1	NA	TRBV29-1	CSVAGTGRPQNIQYF	TGCAGCGTCGCCGGGACAGGGCGCCCCCAAAACATTCAGTACTTC
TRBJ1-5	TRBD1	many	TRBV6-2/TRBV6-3	CASSSGQGWYSNQPQHF	TGTGCCAGCAGCTCAGGACAGGGCTGGTATAGCAATCAGCCCCAGCATTTT
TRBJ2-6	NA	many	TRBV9	CASSVGGQGTSGANVLTF	TGTGCCAGCAGCGTAGGGGGTCAGGGAACTTCTGGGGCCAACGTCCTGACTTTC
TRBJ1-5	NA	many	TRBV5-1	CASSLGGGEQPQHF	TGCGCCAGCAGCCTGGGGGGAGGAGAACAGCCCCAGCATTTT
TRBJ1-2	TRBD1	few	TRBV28	CASSLTGGADGYTF	TGTGCCAGCAGTTTGACAGGGGGCGCAGATGGCTACACCTTC
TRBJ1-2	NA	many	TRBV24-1	CATSDSYGYTF	TGTGCCACCAGTGATTCCTATGGCTACACCTTC
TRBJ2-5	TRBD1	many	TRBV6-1	CASRDPRDSRSETQYF	TGTGCCAGCAGAGACCCTCGGGACAGCCGGTCTGAGACCCAGTACTTC
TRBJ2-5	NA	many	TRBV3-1	CASSPDPWDIFVQETQYF	TGTGCCAGCAGCCCTGACCCCTGGGACATATTCGTCCAAGAGACCCAGTACTTC
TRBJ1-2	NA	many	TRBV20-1	CSARSPGRNYGYTF	TGCAGTGCTAGATCCCCCGGGAGGAACTATGGCTACACCTTC
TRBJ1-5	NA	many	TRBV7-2	CASSLEAQPQHF	TGTGCCAGCAGCTTGGAGGCTCAGCCCCAGCATTTT
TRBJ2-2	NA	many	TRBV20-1	CSAHHFERGTGELFF	TGCAGTGCGCACCACTTCGAGAGGGGCACCGGGGAGCTGTTTTTT
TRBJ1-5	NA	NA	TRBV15	CATSTRGAAHQPQHF	TGTGCCACCAGCACCCGGGGGGCCGCCCATCAGCCCCAGCATTTT
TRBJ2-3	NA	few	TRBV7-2	CASSPSRSTDTQYF	TGTGCCAGCAGCCCCAGCCGAAGCACAGATACGCAGTATTTT
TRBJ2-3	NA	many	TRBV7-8	CASSFYRAGTDTQYF	TGTGCCAGCAGCTTTTACAGGGCGGGCACAGATACGCAGTATTTT
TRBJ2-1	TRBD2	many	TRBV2	CASSLGLAGGNRKQFF	TGTGCCAGCAGTCTAGGACTAGCGGGAGGAAACAGAAAGCAGTTCTTC
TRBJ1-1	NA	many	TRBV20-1	CSAHQGRDTEAFF	TGCAGTGCTCACCAGGGGAGGGACACTGAAGCTTTCTTT
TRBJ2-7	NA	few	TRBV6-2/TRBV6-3	CASSYPAGHYEQYF	TGTGCCAGCAGTTACCCCGCAGGGCACTACGAGCAGTACTTC
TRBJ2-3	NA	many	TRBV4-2	CASSQERPDTQYF	TGTGCCAGCAGCCAAGAGCGGCCAGATACGCAGTATTTT
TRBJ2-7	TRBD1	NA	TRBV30	CAWSTGTGMDEQYF	TGTGCCTGGAGTACCGGGACAGGGATGGACGAGCAGTACTTC
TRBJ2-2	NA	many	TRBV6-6	CASLGGRTGELFF	TGTGCCAGCTTGGGGGGTCGAACCGGGGAGCTGTTTTTT
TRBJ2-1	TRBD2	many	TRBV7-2	CASSLASASGYNEQFF	TGTGCCAGCAGCTTAGCATCGGCTAGCGGGTACAATGAGCAGTTCTTC
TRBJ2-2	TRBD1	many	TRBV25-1	CASSETGKAGELFF	TGTGCCAGCAGTGAGACAGGGAAGGCCGGGGAGCTGTTTTTT
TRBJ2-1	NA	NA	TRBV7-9	CASSLAGQLGNEQFF	TGTGCCAGCAGCTTAGCCGGGCAGCTAGGCAATGAGCAGTTCTTC